The clone carrying this T cell receptor (beta chain) has a handful of counts. Its antigen is as yet unknown. The data belong to a study of beta chain features in type 1 diabetes. General observations from the study: Shorter TCRB CDR3s, moderately but significantly so, marked every one of the four CD4+ subsets in Type 1 diabetes patients.

Of the isolated RNA, all was reverse transcribed, and so the sequenced material was expressed TCRB transcripts. The assay was immunoSEQ multiplex PCR, and TCRdb's table has in-frame clones only and misses some. Of approximately 260,000 clones listed, around 21% were seen once; the top ten hold 0.028%. Germline-derived CDR1 and CDR2 are SGHAT and FQNNGV. This CDR3 region has 14 residues. Unmatched junction bases numbered 8, after V lost 5 bases and J lost 6 bases. Material for sequencing was naive CD4+ T cells from blood. The chain combines TRBV11-2 with TRBJ2-3, with 7 bases lining up with TRBD1. The sequence came from a woman in her 40s with type 1 diabetes. CDR3 residues: CASSLDRRLDTQYF. CDR3 in DNA: TGTGCCAGCAGCCTGGACAGGAGATTGGATACGCAGTATTTT.